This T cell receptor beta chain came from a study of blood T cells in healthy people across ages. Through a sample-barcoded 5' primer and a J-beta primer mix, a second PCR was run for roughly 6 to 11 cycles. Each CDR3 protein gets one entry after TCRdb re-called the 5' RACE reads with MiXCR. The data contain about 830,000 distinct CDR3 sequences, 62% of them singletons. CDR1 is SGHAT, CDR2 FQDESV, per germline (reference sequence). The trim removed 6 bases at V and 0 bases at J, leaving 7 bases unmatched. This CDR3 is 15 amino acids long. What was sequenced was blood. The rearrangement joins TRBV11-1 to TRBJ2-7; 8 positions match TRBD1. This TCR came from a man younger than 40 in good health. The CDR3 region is CASRPRGLGSYEQYF. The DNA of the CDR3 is TGTGCCAGCAGGCCCAGGGGGCTTGGCTCCTACGAGCAGTACTTC.